These T cell receptor beta chains were read from a single sample in a study of cytomegalovirus exposure and HLA in healthy donors. Sequenced by immunoSEQ multiplex PCR; TCRdb stores in-frame clones only, minus some. The table includes about 200,000 clones, roughly 78% detected once. Sequencing was performed on PBMCs. The origin of the receptors is a woman aged 25 to 39 in good health and CMV-seropositive. The CDR3 runs from the conserved cysteine through the conserved F or W. The order of the fields is V gene, clone size, J gene, CDR3 protein. Clone size is stated in some rows and not others, as once, few, many or a class when expanded.

TRBV18	NA	TRBJ2-1	CASSPSSAGNYNEQFF
TRBV27	NA	TRBJ2-1	CASSLTGGFGQFF
TRBV19	NA	TRBJ1-5	CASSQGNQPQHF
TRBV9	once	TRBJ2-5	CASSVGSGGAGETQYF
TRBV7-2	NA	TRBJ2-4	CASTLAGAAKNIQYF
TRBV7-7	NA	TRBJ2-1	CASSLGGPAGSSYNEQFF
TRBV6-5	few	TRBJ1-1	CASSPRTALGTEAFF
TRBV6-1	NA	TRBJ2-4	CASRTPGKNIQYF
TRBV6-5	NA	TRBJ2-3	CASTRLAGGTDTQYF
TRBV7-6	NA	TRBJ1-4	CASTVRDSPNEKLFF
TRBV5-6	once	TRBJ1-4	CASNQGGLRGEKLFF
TRBV4-3	NA	TRBJ1-1	CASSQGRGEAFF
TRBV28	NA	TRBJ2-7	CASSLWGGGGDEQYF
TRBV6-5	NA	TRBJ1-2	CASSYEGASGYTF
TRBV30	NA	TRBJ2-7	CAWIDRASYEQYF
TRBV30	NA	TRBJ1-2	CAWSATGDGYTF
TRBV5-1	few	TRBJ1-2	CASSLGDRNYGYTF
TRBV19	few	TRBJ2-5	CASSRGQGVQTQYF
TRBV5-5	NA	TRBJ2-3	CASSRRGDSTDTQYF
TRBV6-5	NA	TRBJ2-7	CASSRDYEQYF
TRBV19	NA	TRBJ2-7	CASTKSGRSYEQYF
TRBV7-2	NA	TRBJ1-1	CASSSPLYRDNTEAFF
TRBV7-6	NA	TRBJ1-1	CASSLRGGEDNTEAFF
TRBV7-2	NA	TRBJ1-1	CASSLVTDTEAFF
TRBV10-3	NA	TRBJ2-3	CAISESRGAVADTQYF
TRBV4-3	few	TRBJ2-2	CASSQDEQGTGELFF
TRBV25-1	NA	TRBJ2-1	CASSEITRLGRNNEQFF
TRBV19	NA	TRBJ1-2	CASRLTGGASYGYTF
TRBV5-1	NA	TRBJ2-3	CASSFGVREGTDTQYF
TRBV18	NA	TRBJ2-7	CASSPGGTGVGEQYF